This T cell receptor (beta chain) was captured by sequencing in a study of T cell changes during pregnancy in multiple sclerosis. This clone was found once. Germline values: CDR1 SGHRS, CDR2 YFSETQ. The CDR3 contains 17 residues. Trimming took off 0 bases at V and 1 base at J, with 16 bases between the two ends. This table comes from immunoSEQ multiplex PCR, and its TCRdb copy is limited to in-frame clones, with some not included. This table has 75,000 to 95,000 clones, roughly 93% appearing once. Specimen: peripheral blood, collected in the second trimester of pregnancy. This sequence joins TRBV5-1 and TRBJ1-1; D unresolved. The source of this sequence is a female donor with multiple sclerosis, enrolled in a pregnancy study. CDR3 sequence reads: CASSLALGQRGNTEAFF. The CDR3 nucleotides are TGCGCCAGCAGCTTGGCCTTGGGTCAACGAGGGAACACTGAAGCTTTCTTT. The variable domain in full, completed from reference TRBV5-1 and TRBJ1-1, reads KAGVTQTPRYLIKTRGQQVTLSCSPISGHRSVSWYQQTPGQGLQFLFEYFSETQRNKGNFPGRFSGRQFSNSRSEMNVSTLELGDSALYLCASSLALGQRGNTEAFFGQGTRLTVV.